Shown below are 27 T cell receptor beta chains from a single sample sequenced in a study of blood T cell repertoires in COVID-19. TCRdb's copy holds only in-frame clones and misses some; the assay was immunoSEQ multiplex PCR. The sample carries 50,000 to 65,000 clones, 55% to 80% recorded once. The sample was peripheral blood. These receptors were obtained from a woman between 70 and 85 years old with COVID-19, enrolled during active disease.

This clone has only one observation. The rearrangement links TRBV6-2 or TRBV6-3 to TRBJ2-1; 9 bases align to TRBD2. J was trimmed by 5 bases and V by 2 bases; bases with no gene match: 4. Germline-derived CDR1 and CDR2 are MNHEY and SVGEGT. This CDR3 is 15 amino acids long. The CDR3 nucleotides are TGTGCCAGCAGTTACCGCGGGGGGGCCCACAATGAGCAGTTCTTC. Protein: CASSYRGGAHNEQFF.

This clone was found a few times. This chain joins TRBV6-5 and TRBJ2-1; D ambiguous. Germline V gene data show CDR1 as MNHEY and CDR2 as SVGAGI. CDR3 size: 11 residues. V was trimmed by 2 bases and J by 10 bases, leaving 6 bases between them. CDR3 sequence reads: CASSYPGEQFF. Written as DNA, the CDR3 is TGTGCCAGCAGTTACCCCGGGGAGCAGTTCTTC.

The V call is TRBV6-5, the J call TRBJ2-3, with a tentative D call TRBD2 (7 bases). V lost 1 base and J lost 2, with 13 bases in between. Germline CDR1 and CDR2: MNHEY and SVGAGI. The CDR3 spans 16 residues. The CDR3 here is CASSYFGGASTDTQYF. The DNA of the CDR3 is TGTGCCAGCAGTTACTTTGGGGGGGCGTCCACAGATACGCAGTATTTT.

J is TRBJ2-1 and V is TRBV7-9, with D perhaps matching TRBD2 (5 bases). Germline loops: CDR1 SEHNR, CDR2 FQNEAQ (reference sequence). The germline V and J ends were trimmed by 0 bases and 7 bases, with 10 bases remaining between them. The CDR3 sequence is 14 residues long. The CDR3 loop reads CASSLAGVRNEQFF. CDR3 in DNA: TGTGCCAGCAGCTTAGCGGGAGTACGAAATGAGCAGTTCTTC. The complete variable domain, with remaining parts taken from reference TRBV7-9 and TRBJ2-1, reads DTGVSQNPRHKITKRGQNVTFRCDPISEHNRLYWYRQTLGQGPEFLTYFQNEAQLEKSRLLSDRFSAERPKGSFSTLEIQRTEQGDSAMYLCASSLAGVRNEQFFGPGTRLTVL.

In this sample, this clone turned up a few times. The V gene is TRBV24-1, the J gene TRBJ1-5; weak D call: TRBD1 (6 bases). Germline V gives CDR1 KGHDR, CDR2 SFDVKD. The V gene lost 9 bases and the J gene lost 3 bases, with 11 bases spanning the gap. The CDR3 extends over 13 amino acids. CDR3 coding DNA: TGTGCCACCCAGGGGACACTCAATCAGCCCCAGCATTTT. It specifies CATQGTLNQPQHF.

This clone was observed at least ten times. The CDR3 sequence: CASGLGGLAEFANTGELFF. The CDR3 DNA reads TGTGCTAGTGGTTTGGGGGGACTAGCGGAGTTCGCGAACACCGGGGAGCTGTTTTTT. The genes are TRBV12-5 and TRBJ2-2; TRBD2 agrees at 11 bases. Germline V lookup: CDR1 LGHNT, CDR2 FRNRAP. This CDR3 contains 19 residues. The V and J ends lost 1 base and 0 bases, in that order; junction bases with no gene match: 7.

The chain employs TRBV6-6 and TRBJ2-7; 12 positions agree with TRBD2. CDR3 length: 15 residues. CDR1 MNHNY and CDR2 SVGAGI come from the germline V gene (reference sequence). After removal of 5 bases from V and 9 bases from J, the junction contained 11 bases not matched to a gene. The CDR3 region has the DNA TGTGCCAGCAGTCCCCGGACTAGCGGGATTCACGGGCAGTACGTC. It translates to CASSPRTSGIHGQYV.

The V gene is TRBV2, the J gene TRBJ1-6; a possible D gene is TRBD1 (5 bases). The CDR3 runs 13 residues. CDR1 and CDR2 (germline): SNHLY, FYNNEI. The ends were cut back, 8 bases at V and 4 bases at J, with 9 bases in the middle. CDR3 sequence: CASSRGYNSPLHF. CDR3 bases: TGTGCCAGCTCCCGGGGGTATAATTCACCCCTCCACTTT.

Here the CDR3 DNA reads TGTGCCAGTAGTATTTCGGGGAGCGCTGGAAACACCATATATTTT. It translates to CASSISGSAGNTIYF. The rearrangement uses TRBV19 and TRBJ1-3; no definite D call. This CDR3 spans 15 amino acids. V was trimmed by 3 bases and J by 2 bases, leaving 11 bases between them. CDR1 is LNHDA and CDR2 is SQIVND in the germline V gene (reference sequence).

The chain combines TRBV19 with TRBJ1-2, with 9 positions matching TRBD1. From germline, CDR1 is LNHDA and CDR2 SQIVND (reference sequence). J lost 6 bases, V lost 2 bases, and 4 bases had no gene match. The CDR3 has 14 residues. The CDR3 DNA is TGTGCCAGTAGTATAACAGGGGGCTTGAATGGCTACACCTTC. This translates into CASSITGGLNGYTF.

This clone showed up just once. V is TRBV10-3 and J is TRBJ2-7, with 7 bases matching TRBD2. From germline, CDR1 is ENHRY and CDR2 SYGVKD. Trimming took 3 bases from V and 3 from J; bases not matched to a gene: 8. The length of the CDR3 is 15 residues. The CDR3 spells CAISETGGGNYEQYF. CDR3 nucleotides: TGTGCCATCAGTGAAACGGGGGGAGGGAACTACGAGCAGTACTTC.

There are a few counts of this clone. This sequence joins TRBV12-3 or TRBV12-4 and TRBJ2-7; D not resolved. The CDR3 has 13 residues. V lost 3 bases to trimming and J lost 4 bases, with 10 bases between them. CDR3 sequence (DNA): TGTGCCAGCAGTTTCGACTCACCTTACGAGCAGTACTTC. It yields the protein CASSFDSPYEQYF.

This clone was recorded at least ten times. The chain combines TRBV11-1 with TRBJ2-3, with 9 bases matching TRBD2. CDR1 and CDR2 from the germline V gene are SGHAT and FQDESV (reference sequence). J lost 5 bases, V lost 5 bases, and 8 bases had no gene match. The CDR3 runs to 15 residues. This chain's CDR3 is CASSPVAGEGDTQYF. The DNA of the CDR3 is TGTGCCAGCAGCCCCGTAGCGGGAGAAGGAGATACGCAGTATTTT.

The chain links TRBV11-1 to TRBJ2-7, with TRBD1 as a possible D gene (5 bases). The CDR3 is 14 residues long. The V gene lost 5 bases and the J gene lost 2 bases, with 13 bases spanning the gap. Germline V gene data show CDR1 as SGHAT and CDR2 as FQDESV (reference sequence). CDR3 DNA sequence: TGTGCCAGCAGCCCGTCGACAGTCCCCTACGAGCAGTACTTC. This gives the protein CASSPSTVPYEQYF.

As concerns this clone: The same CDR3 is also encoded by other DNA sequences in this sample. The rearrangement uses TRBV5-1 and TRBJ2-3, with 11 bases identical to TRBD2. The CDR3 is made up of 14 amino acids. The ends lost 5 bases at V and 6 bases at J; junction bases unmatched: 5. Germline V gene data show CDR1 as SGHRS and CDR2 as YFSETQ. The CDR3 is CASRTGLAGDTQYF. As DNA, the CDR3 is TGCGCCAGCAGGACCGGACTAGCGGGTGATACGCAGTATTTT. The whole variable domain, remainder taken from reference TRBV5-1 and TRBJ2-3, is KAGVTQTPRYLIKTRGQQVTLSCSPISGHRSVSWYQQTPGQGLQFLFEYFSETQRNKGNFPGRFSGRQFSNSRSEMNVSTLELGDSALYLCASRTGLAGDTQYFGPGTRLTVL.

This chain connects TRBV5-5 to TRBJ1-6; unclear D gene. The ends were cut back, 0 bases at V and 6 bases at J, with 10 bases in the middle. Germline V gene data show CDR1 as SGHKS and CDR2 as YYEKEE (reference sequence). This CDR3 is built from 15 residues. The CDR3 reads CASSLVPKSNSPLHF. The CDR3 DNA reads TGTGCCAGCAGCTTGGTCCCTAAAAGTAATTCACCCCTCCACTTT.

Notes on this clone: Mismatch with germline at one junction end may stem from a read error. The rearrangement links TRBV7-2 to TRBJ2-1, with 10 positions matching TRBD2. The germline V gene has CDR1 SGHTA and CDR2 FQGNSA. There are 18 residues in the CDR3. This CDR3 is CASSLAGAGWDGGNEQFF. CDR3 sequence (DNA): TGTGCCAGCAGCCTAGCGGGAGCGGGTTGGGACGGGGGAAATGAGCAGTTCTTC.

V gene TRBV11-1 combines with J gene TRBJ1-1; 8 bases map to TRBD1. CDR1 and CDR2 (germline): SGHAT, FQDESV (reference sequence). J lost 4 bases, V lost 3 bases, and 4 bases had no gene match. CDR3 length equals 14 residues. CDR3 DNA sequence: TGTGCCAGCAGCTTCAGGGGGCGGGTCACTGAAGCTTTCTTT. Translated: CASSFRGRVTEAFF.

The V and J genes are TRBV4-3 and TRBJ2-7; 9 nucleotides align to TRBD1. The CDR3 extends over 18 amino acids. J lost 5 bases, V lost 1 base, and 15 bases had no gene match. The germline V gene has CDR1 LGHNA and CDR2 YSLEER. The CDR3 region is CASSQATEEGDRAHEQYV. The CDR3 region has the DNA TGCGCCAGCAGCCAAGCTACTGAGGAGGGGGACAGGGCCCACGAGCAGTACGTC.

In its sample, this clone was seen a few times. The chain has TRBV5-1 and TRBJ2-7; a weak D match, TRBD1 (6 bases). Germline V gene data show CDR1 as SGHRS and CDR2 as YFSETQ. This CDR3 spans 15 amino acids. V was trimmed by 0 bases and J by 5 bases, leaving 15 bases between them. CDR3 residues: CASSLGQGIGDEQYF. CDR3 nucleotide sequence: TGCGCCAGCAGCTTGGGGCAGGGGATAGGGGACGAGCAGTACTTC. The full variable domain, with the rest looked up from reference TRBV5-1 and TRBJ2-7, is KAGVTQTPRYLIKTRGQQVTLSCSPISGHRSVSWYQQTPGQGLQFLFEYFSETQRNKGNFPGRFSGRQFSNSRSEMNVSTLELGDSALYLCASSLGQGIGDEQYFGPGTRLTVT.

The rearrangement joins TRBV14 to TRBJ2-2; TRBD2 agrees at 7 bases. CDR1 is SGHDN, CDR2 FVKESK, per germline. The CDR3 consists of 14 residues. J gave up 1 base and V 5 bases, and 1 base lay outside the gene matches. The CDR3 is CASSVAGNTGELFF. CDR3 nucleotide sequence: TGTGCCAGCAGCGTAGCGGGGAACACCGGGGAGCTGTTTTTT.

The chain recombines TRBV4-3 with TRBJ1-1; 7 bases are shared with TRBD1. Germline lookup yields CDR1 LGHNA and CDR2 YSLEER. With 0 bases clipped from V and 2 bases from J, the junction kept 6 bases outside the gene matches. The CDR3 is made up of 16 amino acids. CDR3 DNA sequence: TGCGCCAGCAGCCAAGACGTCGCAGGGGGAAACACTGAAGCTTTCTTT. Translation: CASSQDVAGGNTEAFF.

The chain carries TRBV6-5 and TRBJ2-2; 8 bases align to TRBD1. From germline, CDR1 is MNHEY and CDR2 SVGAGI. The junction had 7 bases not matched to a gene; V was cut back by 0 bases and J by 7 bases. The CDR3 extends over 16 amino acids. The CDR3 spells CASSYSTGVGVGELFF. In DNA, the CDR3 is TGTGCCAGCAGTTACTCGACAGGGGTAGGAGTCGGGGAGCTGTTTTTT.

The CDR3 bases are TGTGCCAGCAGCTTGGTGGGACTAGCCGACACCGGGGAGCTGTTTTTT. It encodes CASSLVGLADTGELFF. This rearrangement joins TRBV5-4 to TRBJ2-2, with 9 bases that match TRBD2. CDR3 length: 16 residues. In germline, CDR1 is SGHNT, CDR2 YYREEE (reference sequence). The J segment lost 3 bases and the V segment lost 0 bases, leaving 3 bases of the junction unmatched.

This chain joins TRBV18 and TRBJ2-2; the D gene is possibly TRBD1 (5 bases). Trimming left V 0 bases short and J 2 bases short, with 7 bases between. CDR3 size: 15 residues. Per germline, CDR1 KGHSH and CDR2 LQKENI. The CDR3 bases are TGTGCCAGCTCACCACCGACAGCCAACACCGGGGAGCTGTTTTTT. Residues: CASSPPTANTGELFF. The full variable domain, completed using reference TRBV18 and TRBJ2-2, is NAGVMQNPRHLVRRRGQEARLRCSPMKGHSHVYWYRQLPEEGLKFMVYLQKENIIDESGMPKERFSAEFPKEGPSILRIQQVVRGDSAAYFCASSPPTANTGELFFGEGSRLTVL.

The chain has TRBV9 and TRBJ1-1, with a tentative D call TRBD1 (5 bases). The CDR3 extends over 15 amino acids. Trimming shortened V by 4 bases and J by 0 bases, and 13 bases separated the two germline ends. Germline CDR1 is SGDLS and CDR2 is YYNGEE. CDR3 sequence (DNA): TGTGCCAGCAGCTCCCGGGGGGGGGTGAACACTGAAGCTTTCTTT. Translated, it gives CASSSRGGVNTEAFF.

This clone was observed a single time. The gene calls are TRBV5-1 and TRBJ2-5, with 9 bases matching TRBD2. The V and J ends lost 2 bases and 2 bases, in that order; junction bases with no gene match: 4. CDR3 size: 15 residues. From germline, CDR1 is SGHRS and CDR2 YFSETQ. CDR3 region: CASSFLAGPQETQYF. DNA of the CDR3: TGCGCCAGCAGCTTCCTAGCGGGGCCTCAAGAGACCCAGTACTTC. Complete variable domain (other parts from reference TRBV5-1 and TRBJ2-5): KAGVTQTPRYLIKTRGQQVTLSCSPISGHRSVSWYQQTPGQGLQFLFEYFSETQRNKGNFPGRFSGRQFSNSRSEMNVSTLELGDSALYLCASSFLAGPQETQYFGPGTRLLVL.